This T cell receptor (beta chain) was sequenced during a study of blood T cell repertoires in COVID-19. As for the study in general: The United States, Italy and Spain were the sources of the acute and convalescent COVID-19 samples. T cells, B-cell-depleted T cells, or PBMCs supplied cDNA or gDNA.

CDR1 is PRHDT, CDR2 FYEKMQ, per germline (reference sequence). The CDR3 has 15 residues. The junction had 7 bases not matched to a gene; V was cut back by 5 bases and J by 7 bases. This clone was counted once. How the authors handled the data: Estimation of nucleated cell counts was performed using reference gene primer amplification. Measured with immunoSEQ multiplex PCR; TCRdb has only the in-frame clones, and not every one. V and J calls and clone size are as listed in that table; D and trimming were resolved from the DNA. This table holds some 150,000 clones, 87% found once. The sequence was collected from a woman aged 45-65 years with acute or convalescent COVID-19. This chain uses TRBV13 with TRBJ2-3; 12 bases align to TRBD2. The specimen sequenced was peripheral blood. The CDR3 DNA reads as TGTGCCAGCAGCCCGCGACTAGCGGGGGAAAATACGCAGTATTTT. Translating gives CASSPRLAGENTQYF.